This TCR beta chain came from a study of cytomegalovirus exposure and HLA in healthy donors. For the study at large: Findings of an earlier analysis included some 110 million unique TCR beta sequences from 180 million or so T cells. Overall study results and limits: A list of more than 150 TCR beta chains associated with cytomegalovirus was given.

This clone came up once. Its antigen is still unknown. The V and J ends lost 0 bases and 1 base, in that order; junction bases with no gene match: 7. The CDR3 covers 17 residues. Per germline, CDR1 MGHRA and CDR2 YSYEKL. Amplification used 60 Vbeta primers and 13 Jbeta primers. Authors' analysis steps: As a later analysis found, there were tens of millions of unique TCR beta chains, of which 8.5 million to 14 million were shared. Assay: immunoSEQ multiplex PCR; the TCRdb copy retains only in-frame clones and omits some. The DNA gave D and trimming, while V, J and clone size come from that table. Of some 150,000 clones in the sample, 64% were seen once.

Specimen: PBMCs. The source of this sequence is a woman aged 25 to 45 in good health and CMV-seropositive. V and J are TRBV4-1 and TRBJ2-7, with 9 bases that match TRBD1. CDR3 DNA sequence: TGCGCCAGCAGCCAAGATCCGACAGGGGGTAGGTCCTACGAGCAGTACTTC. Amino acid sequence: CASSQDPTGGRSYEQYF.